Following are 3 T cell receptor beta chains from one sample sequenced in a study of blood T cells in healthy people across ages. The authors ran a second PCR of 7 to 11 cycles using a sample-barcoded 5' primer and a J-beta primer mix. One entry per CDR3 protein results from TCRdb running MiXCR on the 5' RACE reads. The sample lists 650,000 to 700,000 distinct CDR3 sequences; over 40% were seen once. The sequenced sample was blood. These receptors were collected from an elderly woman in good health.

This sequence joins TRBV29-1 and TRBJ2-1; TRBD1 might be the D (5 bases). The CDR3 runs to 14 residues. The ends were cut back, 4 bases at V and 10 bases at J, with 20 bases in the middle. Germline assignment: CDR1 SQVTM and CDR2 ANQGSEA. The CDR3 loop reads CSVVKDTDSYEQFF. DNA for the CDR3: TGCAGCGTTGTTAAGGACACAGACAGCTACGAGCAGTTCTTC.

A word on this clonotype: Since a much larger clone is just one base distant, this may be a read error. The V call is TRBV5-1, the J call TRBJ2-7, with TRBD1 as a possible D gene (5 bases). V gave up 0 bases and J gave up 7 bases, with 8 bases separating them. CDR1 SGHRS and CDR2 YFSETQ come from the germline V gene. This CDR3 region has 12 residues. The CDR3 DNA is TGCGCCAGCAGCTTGGAAGGGGAAGAGCAGTACTTC. The encoded protein is CASSLEGEEQYF.

The rearrangement links TRBV6-2 or TRBV6-3 to TRBJ2-3; possibly TRBD1 for D (6 bases). The CDR3 has 13 residues. The V end lost 6 bases, the J end lost 4 bases, and 11 bases lay between the germline ends. Looked up from germline, CDR1 is MNHEY and CDR2 is SVGEGT. CDR3 loop: CASRPDSADTQYF. CDR3 DNA: TGTGCCAGCAGGCCGGACAGTGCAGATACGCAGTATTTT.